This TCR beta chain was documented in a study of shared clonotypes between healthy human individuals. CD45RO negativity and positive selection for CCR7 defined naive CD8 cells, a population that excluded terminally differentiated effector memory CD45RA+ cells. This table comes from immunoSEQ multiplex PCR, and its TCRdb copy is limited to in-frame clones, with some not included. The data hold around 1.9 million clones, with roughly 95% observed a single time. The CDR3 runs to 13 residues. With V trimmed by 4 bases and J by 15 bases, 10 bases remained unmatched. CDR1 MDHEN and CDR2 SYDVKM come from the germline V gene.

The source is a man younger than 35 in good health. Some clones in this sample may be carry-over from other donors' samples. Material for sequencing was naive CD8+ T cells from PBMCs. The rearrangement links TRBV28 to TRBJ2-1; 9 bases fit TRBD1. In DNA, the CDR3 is TGTGCCAGCAGTTCGCAGCCGGGACAGGGAACGTTCTTC. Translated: CASSSQPGQGTFF.